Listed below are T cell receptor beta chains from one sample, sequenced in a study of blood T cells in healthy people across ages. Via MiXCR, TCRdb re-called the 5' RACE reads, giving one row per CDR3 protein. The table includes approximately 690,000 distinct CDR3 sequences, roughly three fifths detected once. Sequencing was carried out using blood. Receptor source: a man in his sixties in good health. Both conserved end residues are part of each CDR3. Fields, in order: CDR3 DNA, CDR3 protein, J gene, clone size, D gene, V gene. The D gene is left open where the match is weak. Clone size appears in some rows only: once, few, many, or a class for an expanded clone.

CDR3nt: TGTGCCAGCAGTCGGACTAGCGGGGGAGGTTACAATGAGCAGTTCTTC
CDR3aa: CASSRTSGGGYNEQFF
j_gene: TRBJ2-1
abundance: .
d_gene: TRBD2
v_gene: TRBV11-2

CDR3nt: TGTGCCACCAGCAGAGATCCCCAGGGCTACAATGAGCAGTTCTTC
CDR3aa: CATSRDPQGYNEQFF
j_gene: TRBJ2-1
abundance: few
d_gene: .
v_gene: TRBV15

CDR3nt: TGTGCCAGCAGCTTGTCCGCGGGACAGCTGCAAGAGACCCAGTACTTC
CDR3aa: CASSLSAGQLQETQYF
j_gene: TRBJ2-5
abundance: .
d_gene: .
v_gene: TRBV5-5

CDR3nt: TGCAGCGTCGGACCACCCGGTGTAACCCAGTACTTC
CDR3aa: CSVGPPGVTQYF
j_gene: TRBJ2-5
abundance: .
d_gene: .
v_gene: TRBV29-1

CDR3nt: TGCGCCAGCAGCCAAGGGTCGGGCGGGGGGGCCCACAATGAGCAGTTCTTC
CDR3aa: CASSQGSGGGAHNEQFF
j_gene: TRBJ2-1
abundance: .
d_gene: TRBD2
v_gene: TRBV4-1

CDR3nt: TGTGCCAGCAGTGAACAGGGGGTCTATGGCTACACCTTC
CDR3aa: CASSEQGVYGYTF
j_gene: TRBJ1-2
abundance: .
d_gene: TRBD1
v_gene: TRBV6-1

CDR3nt: TGTGCCAGCAGCTTAGTAGCGGGGGGTTGGCCCGGGGAGCTGTTTTTT
CDR3aa: CASSLVAGGWPGELFF
j_gene: TRBJ2-2
abundance: .
d_gene: TRBD2
v_gene: TRBV7-2

CDR3nt: TGTGCCAGCAGGATTGAAACGGAGACCCAGTACTTC
CDR3aa: CASRIETETQYF
j_gene: TRBJ2-5
abundance: few
d_gene: .
v_gene: TRBV2

CDR3nt: TGCGCCAGCAGCCACCAACCCGGGACAGTCAACCAAGAGACCCAGTACTTC
CDR3aa: CASSHQPGTVNQETQYF
j_gene: TRBJ2-5
abundance: few
d_gene: TRBD1
v_gene: TRBV4-1

CDR3nt: TGTGCCAGCAGTGTTCCGGGGAGCACAGATACGCAGTATTTT
CDR3aa: CASSVPGSTDTQYF
j_gene: TRBJ2-3
abundance: once
d_gene: .
v_gene: TRBV25-1

CDR3nt: TGCAGTGCTAGTCTTGGGGGGAGAGAGACCCAGTACTTC
CDR3aa: CSASLGGRETQYF
j_gene: TRBJ2-5
abundance: few
d_gene: .
v_gene: TRBV20-1

CDR3nt: TGTGCCAGCAGCCAAGGGCCCACGGAGGGGAGAACTTTCTTT
CDR3aa: CASSQGPTEGRTFF
j_gene: TRBJ1-1
abundance: .
d_gene: .
v_gene: TRBV3-1

CDR3nt: TGTGCCAGCCCTGGTCGGGGACCCTACTCTGGGGCCAACGTCCTGACTTTC
CDR3aa: CASPGRGPYSGANVLTF
j_gene: TRBJ2-6
abundance: .
d_gene: .
v_gene: TRBV2

CDR3nt: TGTGCCAGCAGTTTATATGCTCGCGGGACTAGAGCCACCTACGAGCAGTACTTC
CDR3aa: CASSLYARGTRATYEQYF
j_gene: TRBJ2-7
abundance: once
d_gene: TRBD2
v_gene: TRBV12-3/TRBV12-4

CDR3nt: TGCGCCAGCAGCTTGCTAGCGGGGGGCAAATCCTACGAGCAGTACTTC
CDR3aa: CASSLLAGGKSYEQYF
j_gene: TRBJ2-7
abundance: .
d_gene: TRBD2
v_gene: TRBV5-1

CDR3nt: TGCGCCAGCGCTTCAGGCGGTTCCCGGGGTTCCTACGAGCAGTACTTC
CDR3aa: CASASGGSRGSYEQYF
j_gene: TRBJ2-7
abundance: .
d_gene: .
v_gene: TRBV5-1

CDR3nt: TGTGCCAGCAGTTACTCCCCCCGCGGGACATTAGACCTCAATGAGCAGTTCTTC
CDR3aa: CASSYSPRGTLDLNEQFF
j_gene: TRBJ2-1
abundance: .
d_gene: .
v_gene: TRBV6-2/TRBV6-3

CDR3nt: TGCGCCAGCAGCTTCGGGTTCACCTACGAGCAGTACTTC
CDR3aa: CASSFGFTYEQYF
j_gene: TRBJ2-7
abundance: few
d_gene: .
v_gene: TRBV5-1